This is a list of T cell receptor beta chains from one sample in a study of brain T cells in children with intractable seizures. Produced via immunoSEQ multiplex PCR; TCRdb's table is partial and in-frame only. The sample records around 340,000 clones, over 90% being singletons. Source: peripheral blood, taken 4 to 5 months after surgery. The receptors were sampled from a boy in the first two years of life with tuberous sclerosis and intractable seizures. Each CDR3 is given with its conserved first and last residue. The D gene is left open where the match is weak. Clone sizes are given selectively: once, few, many, or a class where the clone is expanded.

d_gene	abundance	v_gene	j_gene	CDR3nt	CDR3aa
TRBD2	.	TRBV18	TRBJ2-3	TGTGCCAGCTCACCCATCGCTAGCGGGACGGCGACAGATACGCAGTATTTT	CASSPIASGTATDTQYF
TRBD1	.	TRBV5-1	TRBJ1-3	TGCGCCAGCAGCCCACGGACAGGGGGACAAGAGGCCATATATTTT	CASSPRTGGQEAIYF
.	.	TRBV9	TRBJ2-5	TGTGCCAGCAGCCCCCGGCGGAAGGTGGAGACCCAGTACTTC	CASSPRRKVETQYF
.	.	TRBV3-1/TRBV3-2	TRBJ1-3	TGTGCCAGCAGCCAAGGGACAGTCTCTGGAAACACCATATATTTT	CASSQGTVSGNTIYF
.	.	TRBV18	TRBJ2-3	TGTGCCAGCTCACCCACCCTATTGGATACGCAGTATTTT	CASSPTLLDTQYF
.	.	TRBV4-2	TRBJ1-1	TGTGCCAGCAGCCAAGCGAAGGGCACTGAAGCTTTCTTT	CASSQAKGTEAFF
.	.	TRBV30	TRBJ2-3	TGTGCCTGGAGTGTACGGCGGGAACGCACAGATACGCAGTATTTT	CAWSVRRERTDTQYF
.	.	TRBV6-5	TRBJ1-2	TGTGCCAGCAGTTACCTTGGACAGAGATATGGCTATACCTTC	CASSYLGQRYGYTF
TRBD2	.	TRBV18	TRBJ2-1	TGTGCCAGCTCACCGTTTAGACGGGAGGGCCATAATGAGCAGTTCTTC	CASSPFRREGHNEQFF
.	.	TRBV19	TRBJ2-2	TGTGCCAGTAAAAACTTCGGGGGAACCGGGGAGCTGTTTTTT	CASKNFGGTGELFF
.	.	TRBV30	TRBJ2-1	TGTGCCTGGAGGGCTTACCCCCATGGGGATGAGCAGTTCTTC	CAWRAYPHGDEQFF
.	once	TRBV2	TRBJ1-1	TGTGCCAGCCGGCGGAACACTGAAGCTTTCTTT	CASRRNTEAFF
TRBD2	.	TRBV11-3	TRBJ2-5	TGTGCCAGCAGCCAGGGACTAGCGACCGGGACCCAGTACTTC	CASSQGLATGTQYF
.	.	TRBV6-5	TRBJ2-2	TGTGCCAGCAGTTACGGGGTTTGGAGGTTCGGGGAGCTGTTTTTT	CASSYGVWRFGELFF
.	.	TRBV4-1	TRBJ2-7	TGCGCCAGCAGCCAAGGTGCCGGATTCTTCTACGAGCAGTACTTC	CASSQGAGFFYEQYF
.	.	TRBV5-1	TRBJ1-5	TGCGCCAGGACATACAGGGTACGCCAGCCCCAGCATTTT	CARTYRVRQPQHF
TRBD1	.	TRBV19	TRBJ2-2	TGTGCCAGTAGTATTGGACAGGTAGACACCGGGGAGCTGTTTTTT	CASSIGQVDTGELFF
TRBD1	.	TRBV7-9	TRBJ1-2	TGTGCCAGCAGCTCCAGGGGGAACAACTATGGCTACACCTTC	CASSSRGNNYGYTF
.	.	TRBV6-5	TRBJ2-7	TGTGCCAGCAGTTACAGAGGCTACTTGGCGAGGCAGTACTTC	CASSYRGYLARQYF